This T cell receptor beta chain was captured in a study of blood T cell repertoires in COVID-19. In the study overall: The origin of the acute and convalescent COVID-19 samples was the United States, Italy and Spain. Nucleic acid was either cDNA or gDNA, and it came from T cells, B-cell-depleted T cells, or PBMCs.

The repertoire was sequenced with immunoSEQ multiplex PCR; TCRdb's copy has only in-frame clones and lacks some. The sample has 200,000 to 250,000 clones; around 90% are singletons. The sequenced sample consisted of PBMCs or T cells enriched from blood (not recorded which). The source is a woman in her 30s with acute COVID-19.

In nucleotides, the CDR3 is TGTGCCAGCAGCCCCCGGACAGATCAGCCCCAGCATTTT. Protein product: CASSPRTDQPQHF. The genes are TRBV6-5 and TRBJ1-5; D possibly corresponds to TRBD1 (6 bases). V lost 6 bases and J 5 bases, leaving 11 bases between the germline ends. Looked up from germline, CDR1 is MNHEY and CDR2 is SVGAGI. CDR3 length equals 13 residues.